These 15 T cell receptor beta chains share one sample of origin, sequenced in a study of blood T cell repertoires in COVID-19. Clones were read by immunoSEQ multiplex PCR, and TCRdb kept only the in-frame ones, dropping some. The sample gives more than 300,000 clones, about 90% of which show up once; nearly 6.5% is in the top ten. Sequencing input: peripheral blood. These receptors were taken from a woman aged 50 to 60 with COVID-19, enrolled during active disease.

The chain employs TRBV19 and TRBJ1-5, with a tentative D call TRBD1 (6 bases). Trimming shortened V by 3 bases and J by 0 bases, and 9 bases separated the two germline ends. Germline CDR1 and CDR2: LNHDA and SQIVND (reference sequence). This CDR3 is 15 amino acids long. The CDR3 loop is CASSIRGFSNQPQHF. CDR3 nucleotides: TGTGCCAGTAGTATCAGGGGCTTTAGCAATCAGCCCCAGCATTTT.

The genes are TRBV9 and TRBJ2-5; the match to TRBD2 covers 10 bases. CDR3 length: 16 amino acids. J lost 2 bases, V lost 2 bases, and 6 bases had no gene match. CDR1 is SGDLS, CDR2 YYNGEE, per germline. In nucleotides, the CDR3 is TGTGCCAGCAGCGTTACCGGGACTAGCGTACAAGAGACCCAGTACTTC. It encodes CASSVTGTSVQETQYF.

The chain uses TRBV27 and TRBJ2-2; TRBD2 is a possible D gene (7 bases). This CDR3 spans 17 amino acids. Germline V gives CDR1 MNHEY, CDR2 SMNVEV (reference sequence). Trimming took off 2 bases at V and 2 bases at J, with 15 bases between the two ends. CDR3 DNA: TGTGCCAGCAGTTTACGGGGGGCGAACGTAAACACCGGGGAGCTGTTTTTT. As protein: CASSLRGANVNTGELFF.

DNA of the CDR3: TGTGCCAGCAGCCCAGGGACAGGGCGAGAAGCTTTCTTT. This encodes CASSPGTGREAFF. V and J are TRBV3-1 (or the pseudogene TRBV3-2) and TRBJ1-1; 9 bases align to TRBD1. From germline, CDR1 is LGHDT and CDR2 YNNKEL (reference sequence). The junction had 5 bases not matched to a gene; V was cut back by 4 bases and J by 8 bases. This CDR3 is 13 amino acids long.

This chain links TRBV19 with TRBJ2-1; 15 nucleotides agree with TRBD2. Looked up from germline, CDR1 is LNHDA and CDR2 is SQIVND (reference sequence). Germline trimming cut 3 bases from V and 9 bases from J; bases unmatched to any gene: 9. The CDR3 totals 17 residues. The CDR3 sequence: CASSIQRTSGRVAEQFF. The CDR3 DNA is TGTGCCAGTAGTATCCAGAGGACTAGCGGGAGGGTGGCTGAGCAGTTCTTC. The full variable domain, rest sourced from reference TRBV19 and TRBJ2-1, is DGGITQSPKYLFRKEGQNVTLSCEQNLNHDAMYWYRQDPGQGLRLIYYSQIVNDFQKGDIAEGYSVSREKKESFPLTVTSAQKNPTAFYLCASSIQRTSGRVAEQFFGPGTRLTVL.

V and J are TRBV29-1 and TRBJ2-7; D may be TRBD2 (5 bases). This CDR3 contains 12 residues. The germline V and J ends were trimmed by 3 bases and 0 bases, with 6 bases remaining between them. Germline loops: CDR1 SQVTM, CDR2 ANQGSEA. CDR3 in DNA: TGCAGCGTTGAGGGGAGCTCCTACGAGCAGTACTTC. Protein: CSVEGSSYEQYF.

The genes are TRBV7-9 and TRBJ1-6; 7 bases agree with TRBD1. V lost 2 bases to trimming and J lost 5 bases; unmatched junction nucleotides: 3. Germline CDR1 reads SEHNR; CDR2 reads FQNEAQ (reference sequence). This CDR3 contains 15 residues. The CDR3 sequence is CASSLRGQNNSPLHF. DNA of the CDR3: TGTGCCAGCAGCTTAAGGGGACAGAATAATTCACCCCTCCACTTT.

The rearrangement joins TRBV6-5 to TRBJ1-5, with D perhaps TRBD1 (5 bases). This CDR3 spans 14 amino acids. The V gene's germline CDR1 is MNHEY and CDR2 SVGAGI. V lost 8 bases and J 1 base, leaving 12 bases between the germline ends. CDR3 in amino acids: CASGFGGSNQPQHF. The CDR3 bases are TGTGCCAGCGGGTTCGGGGGAAGCAATCAGCCCCAGCATTTT.

V usage is TRBV3-1 (or the pseudogene TRBV3-2) and J usage is TRBJ2-7, with TRBD1 matching over 12 bases. This CDR3 has 14 residues. V was pared by 5 bases and J by 4 bases, with 3 bases of the junction left unmatched. The germline gives CDR1 LGHDT, CDR2 YNNKEL (reference sequence). CDR3 coding DNA: TGTGCCAGCAGCGGGGACAGGGGGCCTTACGAGCAGTACTTC. It codes for CASSGDRGPYEQYF.

V is TRBV7-6 and J is TRBJ2-2; TRBD2 matches 14 bases. The trim removed 5 bases at V and 8 bases at J, leaving 10 bases unmatched. This CDR3 has 17 residues. CDR1 is SGHVS and CDR2 is FNYEAQ in the germline V gene. The CDR3 sequence is CASSPGLAGVPRGELFF. The CDR3 DNA is TGTGCCAGCAGCCCGGGACTAGCGGGAGTCCCTCGAGGGGAGCTGTTTTTT.

The rearrangement joins TRBV6-1 to TRBJ2-7; 9 nucleotides match TRBD1. Looked up from germline, CDR1 is MNHNS and CDR2 is SASEGT. The CDR3 spans 15 residues. V shed 3 bases, J shed 5 bases, and the junction held 8 bases outside the gene matches. CDR3 DNA: TGTGCCAGCAGTGACGGCGGGACAGGGTACAACGAGCAGTACTTC. As protein: CASSDGGTGYNEQYF.

A few counts support this clone. The chain joins TRBV9 to TRBJ2-3; 8 bases map to TRBD2. With 5 bases clipped from V and 1 base from J, the junction kept 3 bases outside the gene matches. Germline V gene lookup returns CDR1 SGDLS and CDR2 YYNGEE. The CDR3 totals 14 residues. CDR3 region: CASSSGVRTDTQYF. CDR3 sequence (DNA): TGTGCCAGCAGTAGCGGGGTGCGCACAGATACGCAGTATTTT.

The chain combines TRBV9 with TRBJ1-5; no definite D call. Trimming cost V 0 bases and J 6 bases, with 13 bases left between them. Germline CDR1 is SGDLS and CDR2 is YYNGEE. CDR3 size: 15 residues. As DNA, the CDR3 is TGTGCCAGCAGCGTAGGTCCCCTTTTGAGTCAGCCCCAGCATTTT. It translates to CASSVGPLLSQPQHF.

The rearrangement joins TRBV28 to TRBJ1-1; no firm D call. Germline-derived CDR1 and CDR2 are MDHEN and SYDVKM. Trimming removed 2 bases at V and 0 bases at J, with 7 bases between. The CDR3 spans 14 residues. The CDR3 loop is CASSLISLNTEAFF. The CDR3 DNA follows: TGTGCCAGCAGTTTAATATCTTTGAACACTGAAGCTTTCTTT.

The CDR3 region is CASSDTGPYGYTF. CDR3 nucleotides: TGCGCCAGCAGTGACACAGGTCCCTATGGCTACACCTTC. The chain couples TRBV10-1 to TRBJ1-2; the D gene is possibly TRBD1 (5 bases). The germline V gene has CDR1 WNHNN and CDR2 SYGVQD (reference sequence). This CDR3 is 13 amino acids long. Trimming took off 3 bases at V and 4 bases at J, with 9 bases between the two ends.